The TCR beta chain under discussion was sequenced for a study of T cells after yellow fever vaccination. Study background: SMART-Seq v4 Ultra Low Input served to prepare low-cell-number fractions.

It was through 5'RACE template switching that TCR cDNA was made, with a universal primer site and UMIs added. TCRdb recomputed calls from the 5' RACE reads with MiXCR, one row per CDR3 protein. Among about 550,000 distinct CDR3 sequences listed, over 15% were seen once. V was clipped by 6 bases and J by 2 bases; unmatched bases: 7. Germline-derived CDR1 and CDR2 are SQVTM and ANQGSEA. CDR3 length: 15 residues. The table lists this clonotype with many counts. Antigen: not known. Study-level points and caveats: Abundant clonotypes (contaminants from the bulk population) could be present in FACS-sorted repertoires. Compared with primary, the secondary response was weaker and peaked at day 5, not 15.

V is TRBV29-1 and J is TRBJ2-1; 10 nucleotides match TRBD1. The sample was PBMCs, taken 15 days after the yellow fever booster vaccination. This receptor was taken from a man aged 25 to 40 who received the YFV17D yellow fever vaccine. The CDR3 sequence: CSVRGGTGAYNEQFF. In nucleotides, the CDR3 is TGCAGCGTCCGTGGCGGGACAGGGGCCTACAATGAGCAGTTCTTC.